The following is a T cell receptor (beta chain) sequence with its context. The data are from a study of siplizumab effects on memory and regulatory T cells. Germline CDR1 reads GTSNPN; CDR2 reads SVGIG (reference sequence). V shed 1 base and J shed 7 bases, with 10 bases lying between them. The CDR3 is 13 amino acids. Here immunoSEQ multiplex PCR was the method, and the copy in TCRdb shows in-frame clones only, minus some. The repertoire holds about 72,000 clones, with 91% as singletons. Sequenced input: CD8+ T cells sorted from blood. This chain links TRBV30 with TRBJ1-4; perhaps TRBD1 as D (5 bases). This receptor was identified in a human donor in good health. The CDR3 DNA follows: TGTGCCTGGAGTGGGTGGGGGGGTGAAAAACTGTTTTTT. Its translation is CAWSGWGGEKLFF.